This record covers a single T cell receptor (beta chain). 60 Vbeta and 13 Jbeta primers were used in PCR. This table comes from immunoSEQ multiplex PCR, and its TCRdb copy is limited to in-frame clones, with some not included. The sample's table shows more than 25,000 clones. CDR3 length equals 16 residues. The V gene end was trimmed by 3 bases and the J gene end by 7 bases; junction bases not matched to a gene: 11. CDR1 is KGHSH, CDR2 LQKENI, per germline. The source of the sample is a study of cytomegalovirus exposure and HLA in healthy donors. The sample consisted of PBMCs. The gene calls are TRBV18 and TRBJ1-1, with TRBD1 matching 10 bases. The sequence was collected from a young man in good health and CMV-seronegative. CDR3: CASSPGQGLLGGEAFF. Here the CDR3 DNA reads TGTGCCAGCTCACCGGGACAGGGGTTATTAGGGGGTGAAGCTTTCTTT. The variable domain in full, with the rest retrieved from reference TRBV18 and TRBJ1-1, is NAGVMQNPRHLVRRRGQEARLRCSPMKGHSHVYWYRQLPEEGLKFMVYLQKENIIDESGMPKERFSAEFPKEGPSILRIQQVVRGDSAAYFCASSPGQGLLGGEAFFGQGTRLTVV.